This T cell receptor beta chain was captured in a study of blood T cell repertoires in COVID-19 (dated by TCRdb to about 2020). With regard to the full study: Samples covering the acute and convalescent phases of COVID-19 were provided by collaborators in the United States, Italy and Spain. The material from the prospective study consisted of cDNA or gDNA derived from T cells, B-cell-depleted T cells, or PBMCs. The dataset comprised deeply sampled blood TCRbeta repertoires from subjects exposed to, actively infected with, or recovered from COVID-19. The repertoires were released in a freely available public database intended as a resource for research on the immune response to SARS-CoV-2. The samples were drawn from two sources: the first 160 participants of the ongoing ImmuneRACE study, and some 1,300 subjects contributed by 6 global collaborators. The sample metadata nearly always contained a de-identified subject ID, COVID-19 status, age in years and sex. Where available, HLA class I and class II types were obtained from metadata supplied by the sample provider rather than from assay-based typing. Overall results and qualifications from the work: Clinical and demographic metadata were provided uncurated, with the amount varying by source and participant.

V is pruned by 5 bases and J by 7 bases, leaving 10 bases of the junction without a gene match. Including the terminal cysteine and phenylalanine, the CDR3 comprises 14 residues. Only the CDR3 part of the read is kept: 42 bases, read in frame from the first base. The germline V gene specifies SGHTA as CDR1 and FQGTGA as CDR2. This clone was seen once. Its target antigen remains unknown. It has no much larger one-base neighbor in the sample; base qualities were not kept. TCRbeta CDR3 regions were amplified from genomic DNA by means of the immunoSEQ Assay, a bias-controlled multiplex PCR. Concerning the study's data processing: Nucleated cell counts per sample were estimated from amplification of reference gene primers within the assay. To quantify the absolute abundance of each unique TCRbeta CDR3 rearrangement, sequence reads were collapsed and filtered. For each sample, productive Simpson clonality was calculated by taking the square root of Simpson's diversity index across productive rearrangements. TCRdb stores this immuneACCESS table with in-frame sequences only. Part of the clones is absent; in the studies checked, under half of the shortfall reflects unresolved V genes, and no reason is known for the rest. D and trimming were read from the DNA, whereas the V and J calls and clone size are those reported in that table. The sample data list about 220,000 clones, and approximately 80% of these were observed just once. Around 3.4% of the sample is taken by the ten largest.

Participants in the prospective study were aged about 18 to 89 years, lived in 20 to 25 United States geographic areas, and enrolled through a virtual design. In the prospective study, cohorts were assigned on the basis of participant-reported clinical history obtained from a screening survey and a study questionnaire. ImmuneRACE Cohort 3 recovered participants were defined by two consecutive negative NP/OP PCR tests, healthcare professional clearance, or symptom resolution. Each participant in the prospective study had whole blood, serum and a nasopharyngeal or oropharyngeal swab collected by mobile phlebotomists. Prospective study participants could optionally give additional blood draws and questionnaires over an approximately 2-month period. Prospective study blood samples were shipped either frozen or at room temperature before DNA extraction.

The V gene is TRBV7-3 and the J gene is TRBJ1-1; 7 nucleotides in the junction match TRBD1. The source is an older woman who had recovered from COVID-19. Specimen: PBMCs or T cells enriched from blood (not recorded which). The nucleotide sequence reads as follows: TGTGCCAGCAGCGCACCAGGGGGACGACTTGAAGCTTTCTTT. It is translated as CASSAPGGRLEAFF.